Below, 22 T cell receptor beta chains from the same sample are listed, as sequenced in a study of cytomegalovirus exposure and HLA in healthy donors. Primers included in the PCR were 60 Vbeta and 13 Jbeta primers. Clones were read by immunoSEQ multiplex PCR, and TCRdb kept only the in-frame ones, dropping some. The data show 97,000 or so clones, less than 90% seen once. The sample consisted of PBMCs. The source of these receptors is a middle-aged man in good health and CMV-seronegative.

The chain recombines TRBV5-4 with TRBJ1-1; 8 bases map to TRBD1. Germline CDR1 is SGHNT and CDR2 is YYREEE (reference sequence). CDR3 length: 15 residues. V dropped 2 bases and J dropped 1; count of bases not matched to a gene: 4. CDR3 in amino acids: CASSFPGQGNTEAFF. The CDR3 nucleotides read TGTGCCAGCAGCTTCCCCGGACAGGGGAACACTGAAGCTTTCTTT.

Note on this clone: A read error may account for a junction end that differs from germline. V and J are TRBV2 and TRBJ1-5; 7 bases match TRBD1. From germline, CDR1 is SNHLY and CDR2 FYNNEI. This CDR3 spans 17 amino acids. The CDR3: CASSVRQGGYSNQPRHF. CDR3 nucleotides: TGTGCCAGCAGTGTGCGGCAGGGGGGATATAGCAATCAGCCCCGGCATTTT.

This clone has a single count. The chain is built from TRBV4-1 and TRBJ2-1, with 12 positions matching TRBD2. The CDR3 is made up of 17 amino acids. CDR1 and CDR2 from the germline V gene are MGHRA and YSYEKL. V shed 4 bases and J 4 bases; nucleotides not matched to a gene: 8. CDR3 in DNA: TGCGCCAGCAGCCGACAGACGACTAGCGGGGGATACAATGAGCAGTTCTTC. It yields the protein CASSRQTTSGGYNEQFF.

The V and J genes are TRBV14 and TRBJ1-2; no definite D call. Germline V gene sequence: CDR1 SGHDN, CDR2 FVKESK. V was cut by 1 base and J by 9 bases, with 15 bases left in between. The CDR3 sequence is 14 residues long. CDR3 DNA sequence: TGTGCCAGCAGCCAAGCGAGAGGCCCGGGAAGCTACACCTTC. Protein product: CASSQARGPGSYTF.

The chain carries TRBV5-1 and TRBJ1-2, with 8 bases fitting TRBD1. Trimming at V came to 3 bases and at J to 2 bases, leaving 9 bases not matched to a gene. CDR1 and CDR2 (germline): SGHRS, YFSETQ. This CDR3 spans 16 amino acids. The CDR3 DNA reads as TGCGCCAGCAGCTCAGCCCTCAGGGGGCAGAACTATGGCTACACCTTC. Translated, it gives CASSSALRGQNYGYTF.

The V and J genes are TRBV19 and TRBJ1-6; D perhaps matches TRBD1 (5 bases). The V and J ends lost 3 bases and 6 bases respectively, with 18 bases between them. Per the germline V gene, CDR1 is LNHDA and CDR2 is SQIVND (reference sequence). The CDR3 covers 17 residues. Written as DNA, the CDR3 is TGTGCCAGTAGTATCCTCGATGGAGGGGCGTTTAATTCACCCCTCCACTTT. It specifies CASSILDGGAFNSPLHF.

Worth noting for this clone: The junction does not match germline at one end; this may be a read error. The rearrangement joins TRBV7-9 to TRBJ2-1; 10 bases are a match to TRBD1. Per the germline V gene, CDR1 is SEHNR and CDR2 is FQNEAQ (reference sequence). The CDR3 is 16 residues long. CDR3 sequence (DNA): TGTTCCAGCAGCTACCCTGGGACAGGGGCCTACAATGAGCAGTTCTTC. It translates to CSSSYPGTGAYNEQFF.

CDR3 in DNA: TGTGCCAGCAGCGGGACAGGGAGCTCTGGAAACACCATATATTTT. This sequence encodes CASSGTGSSGNTIYF. J is TRBJ1-3 and V is TRBV9; 8 positions match TRBD1. CDR1 SGDLS and CDR2 YYNGEE come from the germline V gene. V trimming: 3 bases; J trimming: 0 bases; junction bases outside the gene matches: 2. The CDR3 consists of 15 residues. The full variable domain, rest sourced from reference TRBV9 and TRBJ1-3, is DSGVTQTPKHLITATGQRVTLRCSPRSGDLSVYWYQQSLDQGLQFLIQYYNGEERAKGNILERFSAQQFPDLHSELNLSSLELGDSALYFCASSGTGSSGNTIYFGEGSWLTVV.

With respect to this clone: One end of the junction varies from germline; a read error may be responsible. This chain joins TRBV7-9 and TRBJ1-1; D is undetermined. CDR1 and CDR2 from the germline V gene are SEHNR and FQNEAQ (reference sequence). The CDR3 runs to 16 residues. The CDR3 DNA reads as TGTTCCAGCAGCTTAGTATACGGGGAGGGTGACACTGAAGCTTTCTTT. Its translation: CSSSLVYGEGDTEAFF.

This chain connects TRBV5-4 to TRBJ2-7; D might be TRBD1 (8 bases). Germline lookup yields CDR1 SGHNT and CDR2 YYREEE (reference sequence). V was shortened by 3 bases and J by 11 bases, with 24 bases between the two germline ends. The CDR3 spans 15 residues. The DNA for the CDR3 is TGTGCCAGCAGCTCGGACGCTATCACAGGGGGGGTTGAGTACTTC. Amino acids: CASSSDAITGGVEYF.

The chain recombines TRBV7-9 with TRBJ1-5; D remains ambiguous. V was shortened by 5 bases and J by 7 bases, with 12 bases between the two germline ends. The CDR3 runs to 13 residues. In germline, CDR1 is SEHNR, CDR2 FQNEAQ (reference sequence). CDR3 sequence reads: CASSPAGWQPQHF. The CDR3 nucleotides are TGTGCCAGCAGCCCAGCGGGGTGGCAGCCCCAGCATTTT. Based on the CDR3 plus reference TRBV7-9 and TRBJ1-5, the full variable domain is DTGVSQNPRHKITKRGQNVTFRCDPISEHNRLYWYRQTLGQGPEFLTYFQNEAQLEKSRLLSDRFSAERPKGSFSTLEIQRTEQGDSAMYLCASSPAGWQPQHFGDGTRLSIL.

The chain has TRBV19 and TRBJ2-7; 8 bases fit TRBD2. Trimming took 3 bases from V and 6 from J; bases not matched to a gene: 7. The CDR3 is 14 residues long. Per the germline V gene, CDR1 is LNHDA and CDR2 is SQIVND (reference sequence). The CDR3 is CASSIRGGRVEQYF. The CDR3 coding sequence is TGTGCCAGTAGTATCCGGGGGGGGCGCGTCGAGCAGTACTTC.

The V gene is TRBV6-1, the J gene TRBJ2-3; perhaps TRBD1 as D (6 bases). This CDR3 contains 13 residues. Per germline, CDR1 MNHNS and CDR2 SASEGT. V lost 2 bases, J lost 7 bases, and 10 bases lay in between. The CDR3 loop reads CASSESRGNTQYF. CDR3 DNA: TGTGCCAGCAGTGAAAGTAGGGGGAATACGCAGTATTTT.

The chain employs TRBV27 and TRBJ2-3; D might be TRBD2 (6 bases). The germline V gene encodes CDR1 MNHEY and CDR2 SMNVEV (reference sequence). The CDR3 length is 15 residues. V shed 5 bases and J shed 1 base, with 13 bases lying between them. CDR3 residues: CASSATRMGTDTQYF. The CDR3, as DNA: TGTGCCAGCAGTGCGACTAGGATGGGCACAGATACGCAGTATTTT.

The chain links TRBV6-1 to TRBJ2-7; no reliable D call. From germline, CDR1 is MNHNS and CDR2 SASEGT. V was cut by 2 bases and J by 4 bases, with 18 bases left in between. The CDR3 consists of 16 residues. CDR3 amino acids: CASSERGLPSQYEQYF. For the CDR3, the DNA is TGTGCCAGCAGTGAACGAGGCTTACCAAGTCAATACGAGCAGTACTTC.

The chain has TRBV29-1 and TRBJ2-7, with D maybe TRBD2 (7 bases). The CDR3 sequence is 13 residues long. V was trimmed by 5 bases and J by 4 bases, leaving 15 bases between them. The germline gives CDR1 SQVTM, CDR2 ANQGSEA. As DNA, the CDR3 is TGCAGCGTTAGGGGGGGTGGGGGGTACGAGCAGTACTTC. Translated, it gives CSVRGGGGYEQYF.

This clone was counted between two and nine times. V is TRBV4-1 and J is TRBJ2-7; 7 bases map to TRBD1. Germline V gene data show CDR1 as MGHRA and CDR2 as YSYEKL. The CDR3 covers 14 residues. The junction had 3 bases not matched to a gene; V was cut back by 0 bases and J by 4 bases. This CDR3 reads CASSQDLQGYEQYF. DNA of the CDR3: TGCGCCAGCAGCCAAGATCTACAGGGGTACGAGCAGTACTTC.

The chain is built from TRBV5-6 and TRBJ1-5; 9 bases are shared with TRBD1. CDR3 length: 16 residues. Trimming took 0 bases from V and 4 from J; bases not matched to a gene: 5. CDR1 and CDR2 from the germline V gene are SGHDT and YYEEEE. The CDR3 DNA reads as TGTGCCAGCAGCTTGGTGGGCGGGACAGGGAATCAGCCCCAGCATTTT. Translating gives CASSLVGGTGNQPQHF.

The rearrangement links TRBV11-2 to TRBJ2-1; TRBD2 might be the D (7 bases). From germline, CDR1 is SGHAT and CDR2 FQNNGV. This CDR3 contains 15 residues. The V end lost 4 bases, the J end lost 4 bases, and 14 bases lay between the germline ends. CDR3 in amino acids: CASSSRGGPYNEQFF. For the CDR3, the DNA is TGTGCCAGCAGCTCAAGGGGGGGGCCGTACAATGAGCAGTTCTTC.

This clone turned up a few times. V is TRBV18 and J is TRBJ1-5; 8 positions match TRBD1. V trimming: 3 bases; J trimming: 4 bases; junction bases outside the gene matches: 2. In germline, CDR1 is KGHSH, CDR2 LQKENI. This CDR3 has 14 residues. The CDR3 DNA follows: TGTGCCAGCTCACCGACAGGGGAAAATCAGCCCCAGCATTTT. Amino acids: CASSPTGENQPQHF.

The chain joins TRBV5-1 to TRBJ2-6, with 11 bases identical to TRBD2. Per the germline V gene, CDR1 is SGHRS and CDR2 is YFSETQ. This CDR3 is 20 amino acids long. V dropped 7 bases and J dropped 2; count of bases not matched to a gene: 17. CDR3 sequence reads: CASRTSGGPPTPTGANVLTF. The CDR3 coding sequence is TGCGCCAGCCGAACTAGCGGGGGACCCCCGACTCCAACTGGGGCCAACGTCCTGACTTTC.

This sequence joins TRBV27 and TRBJ2-7; 7 bases fit TRBD1. J was trimmed by 2 bases and V by 4 bases; bases with no gene match: 11. The germline V gene encodes CDR1 MNHEY and CDR2 SMNVEV (reference sequence). The length of the CDR3 is 16 residues. The CDR3 DNA follows: TGTGCCAGCAGTTACAGCTCCGGGACAGAAACCTACGAGCAGTACTTC. It yields the protein CASSYSSGTETYEQYF.